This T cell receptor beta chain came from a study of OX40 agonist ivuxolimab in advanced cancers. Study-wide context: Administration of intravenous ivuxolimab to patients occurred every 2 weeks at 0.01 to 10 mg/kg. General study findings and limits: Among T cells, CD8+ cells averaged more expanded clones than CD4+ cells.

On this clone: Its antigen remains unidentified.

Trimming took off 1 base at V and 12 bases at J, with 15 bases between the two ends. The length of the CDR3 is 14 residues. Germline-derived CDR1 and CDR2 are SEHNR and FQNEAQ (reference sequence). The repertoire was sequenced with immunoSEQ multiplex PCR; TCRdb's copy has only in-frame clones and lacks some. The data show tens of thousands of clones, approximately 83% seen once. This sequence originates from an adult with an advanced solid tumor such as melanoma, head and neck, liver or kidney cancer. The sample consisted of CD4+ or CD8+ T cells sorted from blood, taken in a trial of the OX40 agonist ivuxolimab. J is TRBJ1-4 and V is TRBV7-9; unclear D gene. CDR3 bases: TGTGCCAGCAGCTTAGTCTTAAAACCCGAGGAACTGTTTTTT. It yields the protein CASSLVLKPEELFF.